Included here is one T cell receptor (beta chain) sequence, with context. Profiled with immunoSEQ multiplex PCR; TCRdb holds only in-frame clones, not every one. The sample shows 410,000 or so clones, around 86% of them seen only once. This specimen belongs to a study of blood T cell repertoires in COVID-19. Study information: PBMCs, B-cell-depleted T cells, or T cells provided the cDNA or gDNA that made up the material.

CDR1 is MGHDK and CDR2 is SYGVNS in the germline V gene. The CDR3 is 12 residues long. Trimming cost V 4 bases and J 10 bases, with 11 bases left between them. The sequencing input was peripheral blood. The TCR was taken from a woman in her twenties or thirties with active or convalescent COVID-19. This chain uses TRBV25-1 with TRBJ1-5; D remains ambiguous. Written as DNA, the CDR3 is TGTGCCAGCAGTGCAACCGGGGAACCCCAGCATTTT. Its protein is CASSATGEPQHF.